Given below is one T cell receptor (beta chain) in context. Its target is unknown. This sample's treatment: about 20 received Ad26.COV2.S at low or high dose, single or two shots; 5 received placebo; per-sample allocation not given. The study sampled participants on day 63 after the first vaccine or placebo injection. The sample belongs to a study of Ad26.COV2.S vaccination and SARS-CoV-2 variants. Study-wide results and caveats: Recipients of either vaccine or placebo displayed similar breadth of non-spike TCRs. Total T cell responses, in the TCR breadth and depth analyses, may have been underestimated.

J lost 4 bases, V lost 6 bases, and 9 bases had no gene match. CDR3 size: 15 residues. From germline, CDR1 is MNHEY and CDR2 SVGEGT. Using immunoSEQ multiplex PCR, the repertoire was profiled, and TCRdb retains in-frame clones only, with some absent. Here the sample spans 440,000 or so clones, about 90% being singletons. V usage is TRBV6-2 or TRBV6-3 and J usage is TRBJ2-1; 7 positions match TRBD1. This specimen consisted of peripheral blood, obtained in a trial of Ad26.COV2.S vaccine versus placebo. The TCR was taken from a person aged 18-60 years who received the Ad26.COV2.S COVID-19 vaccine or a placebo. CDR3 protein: CASSSRDSLYNEQFF. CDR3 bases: TGTGCCAGCAGCTCCCGGGACAGCCTTTACAATGAGCAGTTCTTC.